This T cell receptor beta chain is drawn from a study of blood T cell repertoires in COVID-19. Clones were sequenced by immunoSEQ multiplex PCR, and TCRdb holds only the in-frame ones, with some missing. Altogether fewer than 300,000 clones are present, approximately 84% being singletons, with the ten largest covering over 1.3%. V gave up 3 bases and J gave up 4 bases, with 12 bases separating them. The CDR3 contains 15 residues. Germline CDR1 and CDR2: SEHNR and FQNEAQ (reference sequence). The clonotype was recovered from a human donor with COVID-19, enrolled during active disease. The donor label of this sample is uncertain. The specimen sequenced was peripheral blood. The rearrangement uses TRBV7-9 and TRBJ2-2; D may be TRBD2 (6 bases). As DNA, the CDR3 is TGTGCCAGCAGCTTGGTAGCGACTAGCACCGGGGAGCTGTTTTTT. It specifies CASSLVATSTGELFF.